This T cell receptor (beta chain) was sequenced in a study of T cells in Graves' hyperthyroidism and ophthalmopathy. This CDR3 is 11 amino acids long. Germline V gene lookup returns CDR1 MDHEN and CDR2 SYDVKM. The J segment lost 3 bases and the V segment lost 11 bases, leaving 2 bases of the junction unmatched. Amplification yielded TCR beta CDR3 regions, with RNA transcripts as the source. HTBI primers were used for first-round RT-PCR of the TCR CDR3. TCRdb re-analysed the multiplex PCR reads in MiXCR, keeping a single row per CDR3 protein. The sample shows more than 450,000 distinct CDR3 sequences, about 20% of them seen only once.

The source of this sequence is a man between 40 and 49 years old with Graves' ophthalmopathy. The sequencing sample was made of blood. V usage is TRBV28 and J usage is TRBJ1-1; 8 positions match TRBD1. The CDR3 reads CAGQGDTEAFF. The CDR3 coding sequence is TGTGCCGGACAGGGTGACACTGAAGCTTTCTTT.